This T cell receptor beta chain came from a study of T cell changes during pregnancy in multiple sclerosis. TCRdb's table, derived via immunoSEQ multiplex PCR, lists solely in-frame clones and lacks some. The sample shows 70,000 to 95,000 clones, approximately 92% of them seen only once. The sequencing used peripheral blood, collected in the first trimester of pregnancy. This clonotype was sampled from a female donor with multiple sclerosis, enrolled in a pregnancy study.

The CDR3 DNA follows: TGTGCCAGCAGTGAGGGGACTAACAATGAGCAGTTCTTC. It encodes CASSEGTNNEQFF. The chain uses TRBV6-4 and TRBJ2-1; 7 nucleotides align to TRBD2. Germline V gene sequence: CDR1 MRHNA, CDR2 SNTAGT. The trim removed 3 bases at V and 5 bases at J, leaving 1 base unmatched. There are 13 residues in the CDR3.